The T cell receptor beta chain under discussion was sequenced for a study of OX40 agonist ivuxolimab in advanced cancers. General study points: CD4+ T cells averaged fewer expanded clones than CD8+ T cells.

CDR3 length equals 16 residues. CDR1 is PRHDT and CDR2 is FYEKMQ in the germline V gene (reference sequence). V lost 5 bases and J lost 0, with 14 bases in between. The method was immunoSEQ multiplex PCR; TCRdb's version includes in-frame clones alone and lacks a portion of them. The data hold 60,000 to 90,000 clones, with 65% to 90% observed a single time. Only one count was recorded for this clone. Its specificity is unknown. Sequencing used CD4+ or CD8+ T cells sorted from blood, obtained in a trial of the OX40 agonist ivuxolimab. The clonotype originates from an adult with an advanced solid tumor such as melanoma, head and neck, liver or kidney cancer. The chain combines TRBV13 with TRBJ1-3, with no clear D. As DNA, the CDR3 is TGTGCCAGCAGCGTTAGACTGCAGAGCTCTGGAAACACCATATATTTT. It encodes CASSVRLQSSGNTIYF.